The source of this TCR beta chain is a study of cytomegalovirus exposure and HLA in healthy donors. The germline V gene has CDR1 MNHNY and CDR2 SVGAGI (reference sequence). The CDR3 has 12 amino acids. The V gene lost 7 bases and the J gene lost 4 bases, with 11 bases spanning the gap. Using immunoSEQ multiplex PCR, the repertoire was profiled, and TCRdb retains in-frame clones only, with some absent. The table records approximately 88,000 clones, 84% of them present only once. Study results and limitations: Listed as cytomegalovirus-associated were around 160 TCR beta chains. Diagnosis of cytomegalovirus status made by the classifier reportedly showed high specificity and sensitivity. One later analysis, an examination of the 100 to 150 validation repertoires, found that first-cohort TCR clusters tended to co-occur in them.

Turning to this clone: Its specificity is not known.

The clonotype originates from a woman aged 18-29 years in good health and CMV-seropositive. The chain recombines TRBV6-6 with TRBJ2-7, with D perhaps TRBD1 (5 bases). Sequenced: PBMCs. CDR3 amino acids: CASKDKGYEQYF. In nucleotides, the CDR3 is TGTGCCAGCAAGGACAAGGGTTACGAGCAGTACTTC.